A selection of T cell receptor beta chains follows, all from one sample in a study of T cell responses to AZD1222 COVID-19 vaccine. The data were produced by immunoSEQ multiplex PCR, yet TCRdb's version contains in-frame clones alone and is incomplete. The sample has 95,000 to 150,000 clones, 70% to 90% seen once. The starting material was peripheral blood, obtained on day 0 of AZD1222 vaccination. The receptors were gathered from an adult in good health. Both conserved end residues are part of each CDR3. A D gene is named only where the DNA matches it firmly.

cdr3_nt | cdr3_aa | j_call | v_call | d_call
TGTGCCAGCAGTCGGACTAGCGGAAGCAATGAGCAGTTCTTC | CASSRTSGSNEQFF | TRBJ2-1 | TRBV11-2 | TRBD2
TGTGCCAGCAGTTACTCGGGACAGGGTTCACCCCTCCACTTT | CASSYSGQGSPLHF | TRBJ1-6 | TRBV6-5 | TRBD1
TGTGCCAGCAGCCGTTACGTAGCGGGAGGCTGGGAGACCCAGTACTTC | CASSRYVAGGWETQYF | TRBJ2-5 | TRBV6-2/TRBV6-3 | TRBD2
TGTGCCAGCAGCATACAGGGAAATGGCTACACCTTC | CASSIQGNGYTF | TRBJ1-2 | TRBV28 | .
TGTGCCAGCAGTTCTGGGGTGTTGGGCAATCAGCCCCAGCATTTT | CASSSGVLGNQPQHF | TRBJ1-5 | TRBV11-2 | .
TGTGCCAGTAGTATAGATGAGACAGACACCTACGAGCAGTACTTC | CASSIDETDTYEQYF | TRBJ2-7 | TRBV19 | .
TGTGCCAGCAGCGTATCCAGCCTAATCTCTGGAAACACCATATATTTT | CASSVSSLISGNTIYF | TRBJ1-3 | TRBV9 | .
TGCGCCAGCAGCTCCGCTTACTCTGGGGCCAACGTCCTGACTTTC | CASSSAYSGANVLTF | TRBJ2-6 | TRBV5-1 | .
TGTGCCATCAGAGGGGACAGGGGCCCCTACGAGCAGTACTTC | CAIRGDRGPYEQYF | TRBJ2-7 | TRBV10-3 | TRBD1
TGTGCCAGCTCACCTCGGGACTTCCGTAATGAGCAGTTCTTC | CASSPRDFRNEQFF | TRBJ2-1 | TRBV18 | .
TGTGCCAGCAGTTACTCCAACAGGGTTACTAATTCACCCCTCCACTTT | CASSYSNRVTNSPLHF | TRBJ1-6 | TRBV6-5 | .
TGCGCCAGCAGCTTGGCGGTTGCGGAAGAGACCCAGTACTTC | CASSLAVAEETQYF | TRBJ2-5 | TRBV5-1 | .
TGTGCCAGCAGTTTGGGCAGGCCTGAAAAACTGTTTTTT | CASSLGRPEKLFF | TRBJ1-4 | TRBV28 | .
TGTGCCAGCAGCGTAGGGACTTCCTACGAGCAGTACTTC | CASSVGTSYEQYF | TRBJ2-7 | TRBV9 | .